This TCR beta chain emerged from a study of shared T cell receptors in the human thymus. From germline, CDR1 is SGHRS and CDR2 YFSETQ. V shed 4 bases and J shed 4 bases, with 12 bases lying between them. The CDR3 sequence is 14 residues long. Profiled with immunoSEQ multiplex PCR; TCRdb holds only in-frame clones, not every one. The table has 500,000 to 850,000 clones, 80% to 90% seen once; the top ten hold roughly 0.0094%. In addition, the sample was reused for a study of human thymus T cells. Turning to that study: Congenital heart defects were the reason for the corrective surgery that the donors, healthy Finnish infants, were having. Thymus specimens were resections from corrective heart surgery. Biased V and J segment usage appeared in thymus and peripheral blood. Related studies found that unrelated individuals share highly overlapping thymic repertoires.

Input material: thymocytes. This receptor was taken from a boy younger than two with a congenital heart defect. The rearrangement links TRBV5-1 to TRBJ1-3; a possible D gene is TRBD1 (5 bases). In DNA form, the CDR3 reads TGCGCCAGCAGCCTAGGGGTTATCGGAAACACCATATATTTT. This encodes CASSLGVIGNTIYF.